This TCR beta chain was documented in a study of T-cell memory formation after mild COVID-19. MiXCR was run by TCRdb on the 5' RACE reads, yielding one entry per CDR3 protein. This table holds about 610,000 distinct CDR3 sequences, roughly 17% found once. Study conclusions and caveats: Contracting CD4+ clones were located mainly in CM and EM, and CD8+ clones in EMRA.

CDR1 is SGHTA and CDR2 is FQGNSA in the germline V gene. V shed 3 bases and J shed 6 bases, with 15 bases lying between them. The CDR3 contains 14 residues. Remarks on this clonotype: The antigen remains undetermined.

This clonotype originated in an adult woman who had mild COVID-19 (a few samples of this study predate the infection). Cell type and time point are not known. The sequenced sample was PBMCs or a T cell subset sorted from them (not recorded which). The chain combines TRBV7-2 with TRBJ2-7, with D possibly called TRBD1 or TRBD2 (6 bases each). The DNA of the CDR3 is TGTGCCAGCAGCTTCCCCGCCGGAGGGGGCGAGCAGTACTTC. Encoded protein: CASSFPAGGGEQYF.